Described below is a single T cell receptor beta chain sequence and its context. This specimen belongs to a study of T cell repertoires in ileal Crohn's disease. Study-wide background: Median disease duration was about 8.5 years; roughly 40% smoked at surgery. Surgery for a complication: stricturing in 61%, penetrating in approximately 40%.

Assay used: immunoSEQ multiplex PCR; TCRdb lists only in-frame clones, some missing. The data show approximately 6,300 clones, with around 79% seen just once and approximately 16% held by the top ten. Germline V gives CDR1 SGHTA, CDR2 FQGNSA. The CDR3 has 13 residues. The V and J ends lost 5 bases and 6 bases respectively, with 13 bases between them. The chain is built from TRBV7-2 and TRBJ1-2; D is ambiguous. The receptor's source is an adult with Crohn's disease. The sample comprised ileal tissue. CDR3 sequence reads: CASSKDWNNGYTF. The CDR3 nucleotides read TGTGCCAGCAGCAAAGACTGGAATAATGGCTACACCTTC.